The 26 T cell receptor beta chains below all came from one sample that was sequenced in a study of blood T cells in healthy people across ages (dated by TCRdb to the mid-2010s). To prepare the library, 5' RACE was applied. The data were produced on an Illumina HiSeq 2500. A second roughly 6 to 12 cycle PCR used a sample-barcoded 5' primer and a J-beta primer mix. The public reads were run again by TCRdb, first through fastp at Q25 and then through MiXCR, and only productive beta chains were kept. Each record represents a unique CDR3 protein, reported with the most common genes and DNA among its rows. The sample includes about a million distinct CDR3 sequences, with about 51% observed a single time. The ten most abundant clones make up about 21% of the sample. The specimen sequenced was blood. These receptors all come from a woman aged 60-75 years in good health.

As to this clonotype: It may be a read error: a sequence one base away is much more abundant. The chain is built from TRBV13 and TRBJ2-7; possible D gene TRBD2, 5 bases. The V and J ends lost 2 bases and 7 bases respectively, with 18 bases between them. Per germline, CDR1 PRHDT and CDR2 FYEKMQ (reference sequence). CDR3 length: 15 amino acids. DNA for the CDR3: TGTGCCAGCAGCTTACGGGCTAGCCCGTACAATGAGCAGTACTTC. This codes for CASSLRASPYNEQYF.

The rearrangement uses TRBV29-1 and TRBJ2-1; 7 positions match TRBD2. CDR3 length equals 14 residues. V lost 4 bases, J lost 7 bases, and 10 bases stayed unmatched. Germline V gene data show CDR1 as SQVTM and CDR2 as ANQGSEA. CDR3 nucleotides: TGCAGCGTTGGGTTTGCGGGAGAAGCGAATGAGCAGTTCTTC. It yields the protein CSVGFAGEANEQFF.

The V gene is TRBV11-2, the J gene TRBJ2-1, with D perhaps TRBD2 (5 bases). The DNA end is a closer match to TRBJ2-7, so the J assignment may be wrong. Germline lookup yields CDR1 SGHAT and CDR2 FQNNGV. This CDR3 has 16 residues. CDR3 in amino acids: CASSFPDWAPYNEQYF. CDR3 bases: TGTGCCAGCAGCTTCCCGGACTGGGCCCCCTACAATGAGCAGTACTTC.

The CDR3 sequence: CASSFPSGYTDTQYF. CDR3 DNA: TGTGCCAGCAGCTTTCCTAGCGGATACACAGATACGCAGTATTTT. The gene calls are TRBV12-3 or TRBV12-4 and TRBJ2-3; 7 bases align to TRBD2. V was pared by 6 bases and J by 2 bases, with 8 bases of the junction left unmatched. There are 15 residues in the CDR3.

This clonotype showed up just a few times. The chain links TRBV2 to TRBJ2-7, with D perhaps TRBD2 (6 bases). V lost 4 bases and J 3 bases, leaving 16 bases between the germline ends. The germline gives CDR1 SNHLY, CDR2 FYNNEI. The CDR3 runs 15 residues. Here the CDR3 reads CASSGAGSGDYEQYF. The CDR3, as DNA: TGTGCCAGCAGTGGTGCGGGATCTGGCGACTACGAGCAGTACTTC.

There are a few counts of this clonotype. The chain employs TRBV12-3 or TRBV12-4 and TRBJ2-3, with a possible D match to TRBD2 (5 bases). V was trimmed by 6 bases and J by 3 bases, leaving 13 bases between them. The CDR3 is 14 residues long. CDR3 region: CASRGPSGTDTQYF. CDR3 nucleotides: TGTGCCAGCAGGGGTCCCTCGGGGACAGATACGCAGTATTTT.

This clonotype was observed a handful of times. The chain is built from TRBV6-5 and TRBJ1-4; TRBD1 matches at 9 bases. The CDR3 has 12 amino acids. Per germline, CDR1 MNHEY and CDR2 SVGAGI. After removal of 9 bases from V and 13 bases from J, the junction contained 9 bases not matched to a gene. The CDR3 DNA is TGTGCCAGTGGGACAGGGTATGATCGACTGTTTTTT. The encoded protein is CASGTGYDRLFF.

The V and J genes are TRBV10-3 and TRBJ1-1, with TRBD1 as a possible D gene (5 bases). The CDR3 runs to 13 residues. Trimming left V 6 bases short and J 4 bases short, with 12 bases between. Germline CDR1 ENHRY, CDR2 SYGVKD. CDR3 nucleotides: TGTGCCATCAGGGACCTTCAGGGCACTGAAGCTTTCTTT. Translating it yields CAIRDLQGTEAFF.

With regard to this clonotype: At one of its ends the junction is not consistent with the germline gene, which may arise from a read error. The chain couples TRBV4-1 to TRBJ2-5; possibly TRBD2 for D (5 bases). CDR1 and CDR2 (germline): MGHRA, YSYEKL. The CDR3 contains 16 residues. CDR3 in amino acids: CASKRAWGEGIRGQYF. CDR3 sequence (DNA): TGCGCGAGCAAGAGGGCCTGGGGAGAGGGAATCCGCGGGCAGTACTTC.

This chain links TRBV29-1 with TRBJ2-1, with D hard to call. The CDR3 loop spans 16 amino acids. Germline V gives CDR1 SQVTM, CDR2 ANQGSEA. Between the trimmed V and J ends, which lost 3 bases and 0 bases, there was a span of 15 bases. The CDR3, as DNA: TGCAGCGTTGAGCTGACCAGTCGTTACTCCTACAATGAGCAGTTCTTC. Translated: CSVELTSRYSYNEQFF.

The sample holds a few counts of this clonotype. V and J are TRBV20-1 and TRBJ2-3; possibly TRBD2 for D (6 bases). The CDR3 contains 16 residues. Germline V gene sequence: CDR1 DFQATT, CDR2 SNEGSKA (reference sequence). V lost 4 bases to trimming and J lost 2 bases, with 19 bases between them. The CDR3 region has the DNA TGCAGTGCTATTATAAGGAGCGGGTCAACCACAGATACGCAGTATTTT. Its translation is CSAIIRSGSTTDTQYF.

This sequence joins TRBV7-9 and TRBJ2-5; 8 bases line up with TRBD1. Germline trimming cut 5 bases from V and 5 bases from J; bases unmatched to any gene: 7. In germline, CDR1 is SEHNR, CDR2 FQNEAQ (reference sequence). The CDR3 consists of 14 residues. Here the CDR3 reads CASSMGTGQETQYF. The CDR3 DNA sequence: TGTGCCAGCAGCATGGGGACAGGTCAGGAGACCCAGTACTTC.

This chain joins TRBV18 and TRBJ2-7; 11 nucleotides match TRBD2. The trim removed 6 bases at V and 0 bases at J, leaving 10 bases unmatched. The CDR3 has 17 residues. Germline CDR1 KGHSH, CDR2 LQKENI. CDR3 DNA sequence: TGTGCCAGCTCGTCACCTGGACTAGCGGGTTACTCCTACGAGCAGTACTTC. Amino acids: CASSSPGLAGYSYEQYF.

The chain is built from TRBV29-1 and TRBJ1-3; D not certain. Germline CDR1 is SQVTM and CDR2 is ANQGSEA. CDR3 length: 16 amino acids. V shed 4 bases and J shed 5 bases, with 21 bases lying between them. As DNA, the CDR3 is TGCAGCGTTGTTCCGATCGCACTTGGCGACAGAAACACCATATATTTT. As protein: CSVVPIALGDRNTIYF. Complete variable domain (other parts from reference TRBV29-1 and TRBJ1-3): SAVISQKPSRDICQRGTSLTIQCQVDSQVTMMFWYRQQPGQSLTLIATANQGSEATYESGFVIDKFPISRPNLTFSTLTVSNMSPEDSSIYLCSVVPIALGDRNTIYFGEGSWLTVV.

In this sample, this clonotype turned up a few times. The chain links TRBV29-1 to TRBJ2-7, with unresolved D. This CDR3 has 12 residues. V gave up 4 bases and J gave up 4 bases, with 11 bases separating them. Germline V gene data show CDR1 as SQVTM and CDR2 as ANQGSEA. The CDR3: CSVVRDGYEQYF. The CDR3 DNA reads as TGCAGCGTTGTTAGGGATGGGTACGAGCAGTACTTC.

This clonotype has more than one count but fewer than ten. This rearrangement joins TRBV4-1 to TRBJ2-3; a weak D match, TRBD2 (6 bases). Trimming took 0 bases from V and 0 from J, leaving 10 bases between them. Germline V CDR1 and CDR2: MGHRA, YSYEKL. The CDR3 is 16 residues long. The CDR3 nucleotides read TGCGCCAGCAGCCAAGAATTGAGCGGGAGCACAGATACGCAGTATTTT. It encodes CASSQELSGSTDTQYF.

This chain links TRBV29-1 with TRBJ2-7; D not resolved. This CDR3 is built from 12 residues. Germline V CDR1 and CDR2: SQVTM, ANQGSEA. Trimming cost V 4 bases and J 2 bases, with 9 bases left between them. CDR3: CSVGTTTYEQYF. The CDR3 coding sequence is TGCAGCGTTGGAACCACAACCTACGAGCAGTACTTC.

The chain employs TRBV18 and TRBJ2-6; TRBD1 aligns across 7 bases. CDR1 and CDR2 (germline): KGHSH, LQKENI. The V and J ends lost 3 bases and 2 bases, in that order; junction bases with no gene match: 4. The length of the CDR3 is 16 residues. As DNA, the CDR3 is TGTGCCAGCTCACCGACGACAGGGCCTGGGGCCAACGTCCTGACTTTC. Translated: CASSPTTGPGANVLTF.

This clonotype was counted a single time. The CDR3 region is CASSSPGRATYEQYF. Written as DNA, the CDR3 is TGTGCCAGCAGCTCCCCGGGGCGGGCCACCTACGAGCAGTACTTC. V usage is TRBV3-1 and J usage is TRBJ2-7; perhaps D is TRBD1 or TRBD2 (5 bases each). Looked up from germline, CDR1 is LGHDT and CDR2 is YNNKEL (reference sequence). This CDR3 is built from 15 residues. The V end lost 5 bases, the J end lost 2 bases, and 16 bases lay between the germline ends.

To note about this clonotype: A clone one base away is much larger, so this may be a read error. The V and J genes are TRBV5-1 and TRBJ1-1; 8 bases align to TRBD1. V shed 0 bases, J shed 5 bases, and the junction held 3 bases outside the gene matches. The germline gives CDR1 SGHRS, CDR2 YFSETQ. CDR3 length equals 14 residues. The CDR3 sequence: CASSLEQGDTEAFF. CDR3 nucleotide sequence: TGCGCCAGCAGCTTGGAACAGGGGGATACTGAAGCTTTCTTT.

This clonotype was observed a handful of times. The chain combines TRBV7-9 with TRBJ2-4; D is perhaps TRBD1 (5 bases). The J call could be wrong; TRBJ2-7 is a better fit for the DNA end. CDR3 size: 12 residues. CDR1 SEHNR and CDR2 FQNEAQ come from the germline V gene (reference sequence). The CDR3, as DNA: TGTGCCAGCAGTTCAGGGATCGGCGAGCAGTACTTC. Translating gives CASSSGIGEQYF.

In DNA form, the CDR3 reads TGTGCCAGCAGCTTAGCGGGACACGGAGTATTTGGTGGCTACACCTTC. Protein sequence: CASSLAGHGVFGGYTF. The V gene is TRBV7-2, the J gene TRBJ1-2, with TRBD1 as a possible D gene (6 bases). The CDR3 spans 16 residues. The germline V gene encodes CDR1 SGHTA and CDR2 FQGNSA. The V gene lost 0 bases and the J gene lost 7 bases, with 18 bases spanning the gap.

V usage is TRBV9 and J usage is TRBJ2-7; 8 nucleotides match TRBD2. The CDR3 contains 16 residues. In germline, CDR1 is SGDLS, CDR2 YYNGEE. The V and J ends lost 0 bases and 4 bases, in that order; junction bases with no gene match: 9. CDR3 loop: CASSVGRGRSTYEQYF. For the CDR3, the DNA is TGTGCCAGCAGCGTAGGCCGCGGGAGGTCGACGTACGAGCAGTACTTC. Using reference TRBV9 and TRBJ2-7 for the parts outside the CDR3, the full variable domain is DSGVTQTPKHLITATGQRVTLRCSPRSGDLSVYWYQQSLDQGLQFLIQYYNGEERAKGNILERFSAQQFPDLHSELNLSSLELGDSALYFCASSVGRGRSTYEQYFGPGTRLTVT.

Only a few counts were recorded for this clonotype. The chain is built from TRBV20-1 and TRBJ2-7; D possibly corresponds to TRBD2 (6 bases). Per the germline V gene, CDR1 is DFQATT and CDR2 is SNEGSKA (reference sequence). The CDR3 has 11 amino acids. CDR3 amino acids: CALGSDYEQYF. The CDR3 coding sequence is TGCGCCCTCGGGAGCGACTACGAGCAGTACTTC.

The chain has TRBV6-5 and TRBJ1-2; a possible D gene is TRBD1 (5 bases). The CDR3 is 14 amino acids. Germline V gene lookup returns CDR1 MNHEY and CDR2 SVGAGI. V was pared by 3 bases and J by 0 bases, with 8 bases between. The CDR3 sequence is CASSYLQANYGYTF. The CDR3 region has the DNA TGTGCCAGCAGTTATCTACAGGCTAACTATGGCTACACCTTC.

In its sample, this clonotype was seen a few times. The CDR3 reads CASSPGPSQPQHF. CDR3 in DNA: TGTGCCAGCAGCCCTGGTCCCAGTCAGCCCCAGCATTTT. V gene TRBV12-3 or TRBV12-4 combines with J gene TRBJ1-5; no definite D call. V was trimmed by 6 bases and J by 6 bases, leaving 12 bases between them. CDR3 length: 13 amino acids.